This paragraph covers one T cell receptor beta chain sequence. What it recognizes is unknown. Investigators obtained sequences from unstimulated naive, memory, effector memory and TEMRA subsets in a few donor pairs. This entry comes from a study of siplizumab effects on memory and regulatory T cells. The study, taken as a whole, reports: Solely a minor proportion of alloreactive clones could be assigned to unstimulated subsets.

Using immunoSEQ multiplex PCR, the repertoire was profiled, and TCRdb retains in-frame clones only, with some absent. The sample carries about 40,000 clones, about 90% recorded once. Germline CDR1 reads MNHEY; CDR2 reads SVGAGI. The CDR3 contains 15 residues. V gave up 0 bases and J gave up 5 bases; unmatched junction bases: 6. Sequencing was carried out using naive CD4+ T cells sorted from blood. The V and J genes are TRBV6-5 and TRBJ2-5, with 7 bases that match TRBD2. This TCR was recovered from a human donor in good health. CDR3 sequence: CASSYSYGLGETQYF. CDR3 bases: TGTGCCAGCAGTTACTCTTACGGACTAGGGGAGACCCAGTACTTC.